The next 10 T cell receptor beta chains were all read from a single sample in a study of cytomegalovirus exposure and HLA in healthy donors. Repertoires were generated with immunoSEQ multiplex PCR, while TCRdb's copy carries only in-frame clones and drops some. The sample yields about 330,000 clones, about nine tenths seen once. Sequencing was carried out using PBMCs. These TCRs come from a woman in her twenties or thirties in good health and CMV-seropositive.

This sequence joins TRBV9 and TRBJ1-6; D perhaps matches TRBD1 (6 bases). The CDR3 has 14 residues. Per germline, CDR1 SGDLS and CDR2 YYNGEE. Deletions cut 4 bases from V and 5 bases from J, with 10 bases between. CDR3 sequence reads: CASSPRGNNSPLHF. CDR3 nucleotide sequence: TGTGCCAGCAGCCCCAGGGGAAATAATTCACCCCTCCACTTT.

The chain has TRBV5-1 and TRBJ2-1, with 12 bases that match TRBD2. The CDR3 loop spans 17 amino acids. J was trimmed by 5 bases and V by 4 bases; bases with no gene match: 10. Germline V gives CDR1 SGHRS, CDR2 YFSETQ. The CDR3 is CASSPPKLAGGDNEQFF. DNA of the CDR3: TGCGCCAGCAGCCCACCGAAACTAGCGGGAGGAGACAATGAGCAGTTCTTC.

The rearrangement uses TRBV6-5 and TRBJ2-1, with TRBD2 identical over 9 bases. The trim removed 7 bases at V and 4 bases at J, leaving 5 bases unmatched. CDR1 and CDR2 (germline): MNHEY, SVGAGI. There are 14 residues in the CDR3. CDR3 region: CASTGGGAYNEQFF. Here the CDR3 DNA reads TGTGCCAGCACGGGCGGGGGGGCTTACAATGAGCAGTTCTTC.

The chain combines TRBV14 with TRBJ2-7; D gene ambiguous. CDR1 and CDR2 from the germline V gene are SGHDN and FVKESK. Trimming took 1 base from V and 1 from J, leaving 11 bases between them. The CDR3 is made up of 15 amino acids. This chain's CDR3 is CASSQGWARSYEQYF. The CDR3 coding sequence is TGTGCCAGCAGCCAAGGGTGGGCGAGGTCCTACGAGCAGTACTTC. The variable domain in full, completed from reference TRBV14 and TRBJ2-7, reads EAGVTQFPSHSVIEKGQTVTLRCDPISGHDNLYWYRRVMGKEIKFLLHFVKESKQDESGMPNNRFLAERTGGTYSTLKVQPAELEDSGVYFCASSQGWARSYEQYFGPGTRLTVT.

In its sample, this clone was seen a few times. Other DNA sequences within the sample encode an identical CDR3. V is TRBV19 and J is TRBJ1-2, with D perhaps TRBD1 (6 bases). Per the germline V gene, CDR1 is LNHDA and CDR2 is SQIVND (reference sequence). The germline V and J ends were trimmed by 4 bases and 8 bases, with 11 bases remaining between them. The CDR3 runs 12 residues. CDR3 sequence reads: CASSTTGYGYTF. The CDR3 DNA reads as TGTGCCAGTAGTACTACAGGGTACGGCTACACCTTC.

The V and J genes are TRBV5-8 and TRBJ2-5; 11 positions match TRBD1. The CDR3 loop spans 17 amino acids. The germline CDR1 and CDR2 sequences are SGHTS and YDEGEE. V shed 5 bases, J shed 2 bases, and the junction held 11 bases outside the gene matches. Here the CDR3 DNA reads TGTGCCAGCAGGCAGGGGACAGGGGGATGGGGACAAGAGACCCAGTACTTC. Its protein product is CASRQGTGGWGQETQYF.

The chain combines TRBV5-6 with TRBJ2-2, with D possibly TRBD1 on 5 matching bases. Germline-derived CDR1 and CDR2 are SGHDT and YYEEEE. V was trimmed by 3 bases and J by 4 bases, leaving 7 bases between them. The CDR3 totals 13 residues. CDR3 DNA: TGTGCCAGCAGCTCGACAGCCACCGGGGAGCTGTTTTTT. This codes for CASSSTATGELFF.

The chain is built from TRBV9 and TRBJ2-7; no definite D call. The CDR3 consists of 15 residues. The germline CDR1 and CDR2 sequences are SGDLS and YYNGEE. V was clipped by 0 bases and J by 1 base, with 11 bases between them. In DNA, the CDR3 is TGTGCCAGCAGCGTAGACTTGGGTCCTTCCTACGAGCAGTACTTC. This codes for CASSVDLGPSYEQYF.

This clone appeared once. This chain uses TRBV18 with TRBJ1-1; 8 bases are a match to TRBD1. This CDR3 region has 15 residues. Per germline, CDR1 KGHSH and CDR2 LQKENI. V was pared by 8 bases and J by 1 base, with 9 bases of the junction left unmatched. CDR3 protein: CASHLGQGQNTEAFF. CDR3 bases: TGTGCCAGCCATCTCGGACAGGGACAGAACACTGAAGCTTTCTTT.

The chain couples TRBV19 to TRBJ2-2; D possibly uses TRBD1 or TRBD2 (5 bases each). This CDR3 region has 14 residues. Germline V gives CDR1 LNHDA, CDR2 SQIVND (reference sequence). V lost 3 bases, J lost 3 bases, and 8 bases lay in between. The CDR3 DNA is TGTGCCAGTAGTATGGGACCCTACACCGGGGAGCTGTTTTTT. This encodes CASSMGPYTGELFF.